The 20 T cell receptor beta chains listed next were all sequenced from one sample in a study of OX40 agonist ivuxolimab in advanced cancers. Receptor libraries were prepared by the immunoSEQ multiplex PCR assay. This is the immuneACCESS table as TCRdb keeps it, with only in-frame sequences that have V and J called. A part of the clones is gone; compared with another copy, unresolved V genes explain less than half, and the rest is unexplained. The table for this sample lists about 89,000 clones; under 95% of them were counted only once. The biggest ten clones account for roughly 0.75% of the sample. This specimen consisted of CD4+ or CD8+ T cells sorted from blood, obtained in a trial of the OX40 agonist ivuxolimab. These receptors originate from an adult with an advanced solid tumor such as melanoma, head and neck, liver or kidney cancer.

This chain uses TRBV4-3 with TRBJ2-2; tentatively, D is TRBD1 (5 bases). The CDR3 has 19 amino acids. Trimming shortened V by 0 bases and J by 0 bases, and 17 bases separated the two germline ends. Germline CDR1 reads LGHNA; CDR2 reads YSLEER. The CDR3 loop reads CASSQDSPSGYANTGELFF. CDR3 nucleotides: TGCGCCAGCAGCCAAGATTCCCCCTCAGGGTATGCGAACACCGGGGAGCTGTTTTTT.

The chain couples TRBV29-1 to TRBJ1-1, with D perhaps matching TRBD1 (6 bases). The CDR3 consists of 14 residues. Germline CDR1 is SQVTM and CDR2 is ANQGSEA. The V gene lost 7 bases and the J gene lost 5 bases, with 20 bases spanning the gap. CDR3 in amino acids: CSASTPGHKTEAFF. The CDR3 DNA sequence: TGCAGCGCATCTACCCCGGGACATAAGACTGAAGCTTTCTTT.

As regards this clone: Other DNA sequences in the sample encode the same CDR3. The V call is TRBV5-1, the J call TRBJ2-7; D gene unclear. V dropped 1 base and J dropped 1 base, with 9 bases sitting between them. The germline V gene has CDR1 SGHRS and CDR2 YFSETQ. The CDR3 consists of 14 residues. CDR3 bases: TGCGCCAGCAGCTTGTCCGGCGGTTCCTACGAGCAGTACTTC. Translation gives CASSLSGGSYEQYF.

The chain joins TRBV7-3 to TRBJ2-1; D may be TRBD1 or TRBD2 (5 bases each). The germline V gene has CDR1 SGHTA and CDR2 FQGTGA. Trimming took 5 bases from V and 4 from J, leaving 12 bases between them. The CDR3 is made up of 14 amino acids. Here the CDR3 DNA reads TGTGCCAGCAGCCGACTTGGGGGTTACAATGAGCAGTTCTTC. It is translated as CASSRLGGYNEQFF.

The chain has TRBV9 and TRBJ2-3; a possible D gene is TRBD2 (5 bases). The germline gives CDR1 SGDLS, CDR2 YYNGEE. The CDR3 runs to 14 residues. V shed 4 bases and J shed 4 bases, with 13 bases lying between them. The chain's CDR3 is CASSPRLEADTQYF. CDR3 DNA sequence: TGTGCCAGCAGCCCCAGGCTGGAGGCAGATACGCAGTATTTT.

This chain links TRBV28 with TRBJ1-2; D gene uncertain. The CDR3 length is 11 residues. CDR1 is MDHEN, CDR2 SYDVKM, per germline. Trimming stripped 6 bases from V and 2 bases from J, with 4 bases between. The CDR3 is CASSLNYGYTF. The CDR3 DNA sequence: TGTGCCAGCAGCCTCAACTATGGCTACACCTTC.

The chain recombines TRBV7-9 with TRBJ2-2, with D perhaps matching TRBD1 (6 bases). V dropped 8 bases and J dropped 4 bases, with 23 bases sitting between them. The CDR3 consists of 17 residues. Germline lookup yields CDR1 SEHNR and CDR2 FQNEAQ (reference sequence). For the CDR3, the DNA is TGTGCCAGCCTTAAAATATTTCAGGGGACAATCACCGGGGAGCTGTTTTTT. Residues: CASLKIFQGTITGELFF.

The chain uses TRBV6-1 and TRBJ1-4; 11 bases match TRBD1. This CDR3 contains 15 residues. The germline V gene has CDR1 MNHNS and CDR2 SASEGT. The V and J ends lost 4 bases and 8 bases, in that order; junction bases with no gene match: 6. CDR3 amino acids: CASSGWTGGREKLFF. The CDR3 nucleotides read TGTGCCAGCAGTGGGTGGACAGGGGGCCGGGAAAAACTGTTTTTT.

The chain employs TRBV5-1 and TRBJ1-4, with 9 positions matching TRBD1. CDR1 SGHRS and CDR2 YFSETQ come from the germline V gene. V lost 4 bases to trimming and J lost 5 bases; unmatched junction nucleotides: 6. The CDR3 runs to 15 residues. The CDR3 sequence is CASSLMTGGNEKLFF. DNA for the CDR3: TGCGCCAGCAGCCTAATGACAGGGGGGAATGAAAAACTGTTTTTT.

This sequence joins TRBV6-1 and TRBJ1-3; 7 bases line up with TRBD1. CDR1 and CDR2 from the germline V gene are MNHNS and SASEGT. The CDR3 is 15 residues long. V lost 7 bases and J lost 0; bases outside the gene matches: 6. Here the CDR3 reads CASNNDRDSGNTIYF. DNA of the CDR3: TGTGCCAGCAACAACGACAGGGACTCTGGAAACACCATATATTTT.

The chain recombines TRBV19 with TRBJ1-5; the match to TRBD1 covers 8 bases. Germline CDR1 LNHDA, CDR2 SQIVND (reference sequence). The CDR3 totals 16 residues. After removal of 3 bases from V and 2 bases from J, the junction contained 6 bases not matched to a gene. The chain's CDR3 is CASSMGQVGGNQPQHF. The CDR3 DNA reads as TGTGCCAGTAGTATGGGACAGGTGGGGGGCAATCAGCCCCAGCATTTT. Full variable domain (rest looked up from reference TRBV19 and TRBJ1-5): DGGITQSPKYLFRKEGQNVTLSCEQNLNHDAMYWYRQDPGQGLRLIYYSQIVNDFQKGDIAEGYSVSREKKESFPLTVTSAQKNPTAFYLCASSMGQVGGNQPQHFGDGTRLSIL.

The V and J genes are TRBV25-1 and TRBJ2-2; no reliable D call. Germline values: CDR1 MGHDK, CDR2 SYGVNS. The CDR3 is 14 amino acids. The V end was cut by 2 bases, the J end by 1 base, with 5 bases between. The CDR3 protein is CASSEALNTGELFF. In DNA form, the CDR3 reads TGTGCCAGCAGTGAAGCCCTGAACACCGGGGAGCTGTTTTTT.

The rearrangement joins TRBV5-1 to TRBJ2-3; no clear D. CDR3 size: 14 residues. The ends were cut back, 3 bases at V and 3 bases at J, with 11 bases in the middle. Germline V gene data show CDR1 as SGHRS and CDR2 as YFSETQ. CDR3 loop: CASSWVTGTDTQYF. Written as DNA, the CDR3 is TGCGCCAGCAGCTGGGTCACCGGAACAGATACGCAGTATTTT.

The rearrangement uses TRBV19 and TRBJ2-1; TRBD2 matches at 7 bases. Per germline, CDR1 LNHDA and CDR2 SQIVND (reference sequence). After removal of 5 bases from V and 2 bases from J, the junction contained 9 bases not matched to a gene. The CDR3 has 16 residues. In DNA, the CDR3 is TGTGCCAGTAGTCCCGGCGGGAGCCTCACCTACAATGAGCAGTTCTTC. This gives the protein CASSPGGSLTYNEQFF.

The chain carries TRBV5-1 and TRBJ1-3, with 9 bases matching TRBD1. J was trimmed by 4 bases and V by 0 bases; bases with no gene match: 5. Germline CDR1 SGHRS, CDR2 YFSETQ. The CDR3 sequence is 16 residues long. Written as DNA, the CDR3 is TGCGCCAGCAGCTTGGCGGGACAGGGTGACGGAAACACCATATATTTT. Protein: CASSLAGQGDGNTIYF.

The CDR3 loop reads CASSATITNSPLHF. The DNA of the CDR3 is TGTGCCAGCAGCGCGACAATTACCAATTCACCCCTCCACTTT. The chain couples TRBV5-4 to TRBJ1-6; D unresolved. Germline CDR1 is SGHNT and CDR2 is YYREEE (reference sequence). V shed 4 bases and J shed 7 bases, with 12 bases lying between them. The CDR3 totals 14 residues.

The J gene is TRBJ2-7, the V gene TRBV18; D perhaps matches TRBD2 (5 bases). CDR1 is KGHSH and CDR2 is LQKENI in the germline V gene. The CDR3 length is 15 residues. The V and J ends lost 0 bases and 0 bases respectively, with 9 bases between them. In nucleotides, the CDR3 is TGTGCCAGCTCACCACCCGAGGGTGGCTCCTACGAGCAGTACTTC. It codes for CASSPPEGGSYEQYF.

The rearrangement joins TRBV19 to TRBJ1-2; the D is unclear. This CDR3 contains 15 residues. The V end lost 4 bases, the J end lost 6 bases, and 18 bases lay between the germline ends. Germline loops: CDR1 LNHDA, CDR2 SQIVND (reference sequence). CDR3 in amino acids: CASSSSGRFGDGYTF. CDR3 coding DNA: TGTGCCAGTAGTAGCTCAGGACGTTTCGGAGATGGCTACACCTTC.

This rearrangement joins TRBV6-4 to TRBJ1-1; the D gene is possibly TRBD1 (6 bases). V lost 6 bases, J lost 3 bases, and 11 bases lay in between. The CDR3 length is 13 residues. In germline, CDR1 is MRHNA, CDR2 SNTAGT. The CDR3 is CASRDSYYTEAFF. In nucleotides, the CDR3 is TGTGCCAGCAGGGACAGCTACTACACTGAAGCTTTCTTT.

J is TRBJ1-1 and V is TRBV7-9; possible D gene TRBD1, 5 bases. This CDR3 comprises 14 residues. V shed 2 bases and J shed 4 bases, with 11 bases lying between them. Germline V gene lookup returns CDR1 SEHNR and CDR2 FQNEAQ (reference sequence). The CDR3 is CASSLSAGSTEAFF. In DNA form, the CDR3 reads TGTGCCAGCAGCTTATCTGCAGGGTCCACTGAAGCTTTCTTT.